The 14 T cell receptor beta chains below were found in one sample sequenced in a study of Graves' ophthalmopathy and Graves' hyperthyroidism. From RNA, the CDR3 regions of TCR beta chains were amplified and sequenced. HTBI-primed RT-PCR formed the first round, and a multiplex PCR formed the second. In TCRdb, the multiplex PCR reads were re-called with MiXCR into one record per CDR3 protein. Among some 750,000 distinct CDR3 sequences listed, 40% were seen once. The source material was peripheral blood. The receptors originated from an adult man with Graves' ophthalmopathy.

This clonotype has only a few counts. The chain couples TRBV29-1 to TRBJ2-3; 8 bases line up with TRBD2. Looked up from germline, CDR1 is SQVTM and CDR2 is ANQGSEA. CDR3 length: 15 amino acids. Unmatched junction bases numbered 5, after V lost 1 base and J lost 2 bases. DNA for the CDR3: TGCAGCGTTGAAGGGCAAGCGGGAGCCACAGATACGCAGTATTTT. The encoded protein is CSVEGQAGATDTQYF.

This clonotype was seen at least ten times. The rearrangement joins TRBV10-3 to TRBJ1-2; tentatively, D is TRBD1 (5 bases). V lost 2 bases, J lost 3 bases, and 16 bases lay in between. Germline loops: CDR1 ENHRY, CDR2 SYGVKD. The CDR3 consists of 16 residues. The CDR3, as DNA: TGTGCCATCAGTGAGAAAGGACATAAGGAATACTATGGCTACACCTTC. Amino acid sequence: CAISEKGHKEYYGYTF.

This clonotype has more than one count but fewer than ten. The gene calls are TRBV14 and TRBJ2-2, with no clear D. Per the germline V gene, CDR1 is SGHDN and CDR2 is FVKESK. With 0 bases removed from V and 4 bases from J, the gap between germline ends came to 6 bases. The CDR3 length is 14 residues. The CDR3 spells CASSQERSTGELFF. Written as DNA, the CDR3 is TGTGCCAGCAGCCAAGAAAGGAGCACCGGGGAGCTGTTTTTT.

This rearrangement joins TRBV20-1 to TRBJ2-7; 7 positions agree with TRBD2. The V segment lost 3 bases and the J segment 9 bases; nucleotides outside the gene matches: 2. The CDR3 extends over 10 amino acids. Germline V lookup: CDR1 DFQATT, CDR2 SNEGSKA (reference sequence). The CDR3 DNA reads TGCAGTGCTAGGGCTAGCGGGCAGTACTTC. It specifies CSARASGQYF.

The chain has TRBV7-2 and TRBJ1-3; no clear D gene. Germline CDR1 and CDR2: SGHTA and FQGNSA. The CDR3 totals 14 residues. V was cut by 6 bases and J by 8 bases, with 17 bases left in between. CDR3 nucleotides: TGTGCCAGCAGTTTATGGTCGGCTGGGCACACCATATATTTT. This sequence encodes CASSLWSAGHTIYF.

This clonotype was seen ten or more times. This sequence joins TRBV20-1 and TRBJ2-7, with a weak D call TRBD1 (6 bases). CDR3 size: 12 residues. V was shortened by 4 bases and J by 5 bases, with 12 bases between the two germline ends. CDR1 and CDR2 (germline): DFQATT, SNEGSKA (reference sequence). The DNA for the CDR3 is TGCAGTGCTACCGACAGGATCGACGAGCAGTACTTC. This sequence encodes CSATDRIDEQYF.

In its sample, this clonotype was seen many times. V usage is TRBV19 and J usage is TRBJ2-2; D uncertain. CDR1 is LNHDA and CDR2 is SQIVND in the germline V gene (reference sequence). The CDR3 runs 12 residues. The V gene lost 7 bases and the J gene lost 6 bases, with 9 bases spanning the gap. The CDR3 reads CASNGPAGELFF. The CDR3 DNA sequence: TGTGCCAGTAACGGGCCCGCCGGGGAGCTGTTTTTT.

The V and J genes are TRBV2 and TRBJ1-1; D may be TRBD1 (5 bases). The CDR3 sequence is 15 residues long. Germline assignment: CDR1 SNHLY and CDR2 FYNNEI. Trimming took off 3 bases at V and 6 bases at J, with 17 bases between the two ends. In DNA, the CDR3 is TGTGCCAGCAGTGATGGGCAGGGTATCTACTCTGAAGCTTTCTTT. The encoded protein is CASSDGQGIYSEAFF.

This clonotype was found a few times. The V and J genes are TRBV7-2 and TRBJ1-3; D call uncertain. The CDR3 runs to 14 residues. Between the trimmed V and J ends, which lost 5 bases and 4 bases, there was a span of 12 bases. Germline CDR1 SGHTA, CDR2 FQGNSA. The CDR3 DNA reads as TGTGCCAGCAGCCGGTCATTAGTGGGAAACACCATATATTTT. It yields the protein CASSRSLVGNTIYF.

This clonotype occurred many times. J is TRBJ2-7 and V is TRBV12-3 or TRBV12-4; D not certain. V was shortened by 2 bases and J by 6 bases, with 11 bases between the two germline ends. The CDR3 totals 13 residues. CDR3 loop: CASSLIGLGEQYF. DNA of the CDR3: TGTGCCAGCAGTTTAATAGGTTTGGGCGAGCAGTACTTC.

With regard to this clonotype: This may be a read error: a much more frequent sequence differs by one nucleotide. The gene calls are TRBV11-1 and TRBJ1-2; D is unresolved. The CDR3 loop spans 15 amino acids. Trimming pared 3 bases from V and 4 bases from J, leaving 15 bases between. CDR1 SGHAT and CDR2 FQDESV come from the germline V gene (reference sequence). In DNA form, the CDR3 reads TGTGCCAGCAGCTTCGACGGGGTCCTTGGCTATGGCTACACCTTC. This translates into CASSFDGVLGYGYTF.

This clonotype was found a few times. The chain is built from TRBV5-5 and TRBJ1-2, with unresolved D. The germline V and J ends were trimmed by 4 bases and 7 bases, with 17 bases remaining between them. Germline V gives CDR1 SGHKS, CDR2 YYEKEE (reference sequence). This CDR3 region has 14 residues. The CDR3 sequence is CASSPMKVAIGYTF. As DNA, the CDR3 is TGTGCCAGCAGCCCTATGAAAGTGGCGATTGGCTACACCTTC.

This clonotype was recorded many times. The genes are TRBV11-2 and TRBJ1-6; D gene uncertain. Germline lookup yields CDR1 SGHAT and CDR2 FQNNGV. V dropped 3 bases and J dropped 9 bases, with 15 bases sitting between them. This CDR3 comprises 15 residues. The CDR3 DNA reads as TGTGCCAGCAGCTTTGACGTTGGGTTTGGTTCACCCCTCCACTTT. Translation: CASSFDVGFGSPLHF.

This clonotype was observed many times. The chain couples TRBV7-2 to TRBJ2-7, with a tentative D call TRBD1 (5 bases). The CDR3 has 13 amino acids. The germline V gene has CDR1 SGHTA and CDR2 FQGNSA. V was cut by 5 bases and J by 2 bases, with 10 bases left in between. As DNA, the CDR3 is TGTGCCAGCAGCCTGACAGCAACCTACGAGCAGTACTTC. It encodes CASSLTATYEQYF.